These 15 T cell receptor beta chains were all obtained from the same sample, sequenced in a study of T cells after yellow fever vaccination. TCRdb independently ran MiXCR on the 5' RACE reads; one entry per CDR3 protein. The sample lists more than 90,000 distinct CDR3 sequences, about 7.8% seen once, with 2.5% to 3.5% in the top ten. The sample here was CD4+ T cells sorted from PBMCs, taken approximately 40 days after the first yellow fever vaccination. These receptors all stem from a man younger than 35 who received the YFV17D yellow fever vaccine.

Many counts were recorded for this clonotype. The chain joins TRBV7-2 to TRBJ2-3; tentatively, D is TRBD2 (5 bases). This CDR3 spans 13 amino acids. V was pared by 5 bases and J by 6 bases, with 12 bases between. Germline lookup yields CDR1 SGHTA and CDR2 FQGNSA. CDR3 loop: CASSRGERDTQYF. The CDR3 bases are TGTGCCAGCAGCCGGGGAGAAAGGGATACGCAGTATTTT.

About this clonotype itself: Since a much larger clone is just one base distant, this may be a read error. The CDR3 DNA reads as TGTGCCATCAGTGACCCTGACAGACGTAAGCCCCAGCATTTT. It is translated as CAISDPDRRKPQHF. This chain uses TRBV10-3 with TRBJ1-5; tentative D call: TRBD1 (5 bases). Between the trimmed V and J ends, which lost 3 bases and 8 bases, there was a span of 14 bases. This CDR3 has 14 amino acids. From germline, CDR1 is ENHRY and CDR2 SYGVKD.

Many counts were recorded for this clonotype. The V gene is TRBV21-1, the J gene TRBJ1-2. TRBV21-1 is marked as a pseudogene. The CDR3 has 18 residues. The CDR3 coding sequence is TGTGCCAGCAGCAAAGGCAACAGGGCCATCTATTTTAACTATGGCTACACCTTC. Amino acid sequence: CASSKGNRAIYFNYGYTF.

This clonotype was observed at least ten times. CDR3 loop: CASSMSTGTDTQYF. For the CDR3, the DNA is TGCGCCAGCAGCATGAGTACCGGCACAGATACGCAGTATTTT. V usage is TRBV5-1 and J usage is TRBJ2-3, with unresolved D. The germline V gene encodes CDR1 SGHRS and CDR2 YFSETQ. V lost 4 bases to trimming and J lost 1 base, with 10 bases between them. The length of the CDR3 is 14 residues.

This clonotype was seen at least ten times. In nucleotides, the CDR3 is TGTGCCAGCAGTTTCCGGGGGGCCTTTGAGCAGTTCTTC. It codes for CASSFRGAFEQFF. V and J are TRBV12-3 or TRBV12-4 and TRBJ2-1; possibly TRBD2 for D (7 bases). With 3 bases removed from V and 9 bases from J, the gap between germline ends came to 12 bases. The CDR3 consists of 13 residues.

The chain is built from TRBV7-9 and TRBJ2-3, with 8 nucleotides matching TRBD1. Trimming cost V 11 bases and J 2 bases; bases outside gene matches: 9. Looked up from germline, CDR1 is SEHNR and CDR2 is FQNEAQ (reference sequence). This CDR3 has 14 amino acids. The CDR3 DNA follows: TGTGCCTTATCCCAGGGGGCTCACACAGATACGCAGTATTTT. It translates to CALSQGAHTDTQYF.

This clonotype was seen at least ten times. This CDR3 reads CASSLVGLFNSPLHF. CDR3 coding DNA: TGTGCCAGCAGCTTGGTAGGGCTGTTTAATTCACCCCTCCACTTT. J is TRBJ1-6 and V is TRBV5-5; the D is unclear. Germline-derived CDR1 and CDR2 are SGHKS and YYEKEE (reference sequence). Trimming removed 0 bases at V and 6 bases at J, with 10 bases between. CDR3 size: 15 residues.

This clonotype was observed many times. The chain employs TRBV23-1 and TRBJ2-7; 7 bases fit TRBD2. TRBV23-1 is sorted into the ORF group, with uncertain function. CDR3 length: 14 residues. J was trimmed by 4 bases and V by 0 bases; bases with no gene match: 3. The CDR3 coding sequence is TGCGCCAGCAGTCAATCGCCGGGGGGTTACGAGCAGTACGTC. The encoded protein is CASSQSPGGYEQYV.

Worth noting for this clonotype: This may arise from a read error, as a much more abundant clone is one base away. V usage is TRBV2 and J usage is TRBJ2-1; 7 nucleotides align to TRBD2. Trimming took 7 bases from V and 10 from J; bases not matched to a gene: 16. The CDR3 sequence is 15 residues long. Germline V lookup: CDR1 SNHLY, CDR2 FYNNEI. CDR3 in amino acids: CASTKDVRTRGEQFF. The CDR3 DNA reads TGTGCCAGCACCAAGGATGTTCGGACTAGGGGAGAGCAGTTCTTC. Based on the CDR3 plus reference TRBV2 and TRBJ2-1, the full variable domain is EPEVTQTPSHQVTQMGQEVILRCVPISNHLYFYWYRQILGQKVEFLVSFYNNEISEKSEIFDDQFSVERPDGSNFTLKIRSTKLEDSAMYFCASTKDVRTRGEQFFGPGTRLTVL.

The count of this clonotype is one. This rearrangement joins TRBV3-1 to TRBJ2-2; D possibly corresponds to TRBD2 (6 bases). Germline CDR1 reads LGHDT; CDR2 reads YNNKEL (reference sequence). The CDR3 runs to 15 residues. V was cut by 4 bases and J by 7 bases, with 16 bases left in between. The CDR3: CASSLQRWGGGELFF. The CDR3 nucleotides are TGTGCCAGCAGCCTACAACGTTGGGGAGGCGGGGAGCTGTTTTTT.

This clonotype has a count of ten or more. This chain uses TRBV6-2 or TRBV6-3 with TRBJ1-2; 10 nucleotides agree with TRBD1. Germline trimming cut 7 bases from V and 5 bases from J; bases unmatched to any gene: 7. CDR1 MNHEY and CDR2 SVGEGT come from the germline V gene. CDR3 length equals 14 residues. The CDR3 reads CASTTTGGFYGYTF. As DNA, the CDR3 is TGTGCCAGCACCACGACAGGGGGCTTTTATGGCTACACCTTC.

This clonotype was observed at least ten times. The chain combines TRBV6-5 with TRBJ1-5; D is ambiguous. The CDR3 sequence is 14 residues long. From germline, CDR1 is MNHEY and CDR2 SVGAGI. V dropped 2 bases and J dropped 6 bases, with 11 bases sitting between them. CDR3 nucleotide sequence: TGTGCCAGCAGTTACAGGGCAACCATTCAGCCCCAGCATTTT. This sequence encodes CASSYRATIQPQHF.

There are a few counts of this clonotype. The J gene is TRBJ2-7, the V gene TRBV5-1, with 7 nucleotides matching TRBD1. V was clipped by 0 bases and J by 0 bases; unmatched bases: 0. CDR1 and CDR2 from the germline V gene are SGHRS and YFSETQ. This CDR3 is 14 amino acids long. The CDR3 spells CASSLGDSSYEQYV. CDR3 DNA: TGCGCCAGCAGCTTGGGGGACAGCTCCTACGAGCAGTACGTC.

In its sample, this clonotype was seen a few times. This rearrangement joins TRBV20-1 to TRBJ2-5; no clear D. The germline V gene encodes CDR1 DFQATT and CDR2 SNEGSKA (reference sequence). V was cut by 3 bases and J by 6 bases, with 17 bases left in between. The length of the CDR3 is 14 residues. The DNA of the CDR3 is TGCAGTGCTAGCTACGGCGGCGGTGGTCAGACCCAGTACTTC. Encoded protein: CSASYGGGGQTQYF.

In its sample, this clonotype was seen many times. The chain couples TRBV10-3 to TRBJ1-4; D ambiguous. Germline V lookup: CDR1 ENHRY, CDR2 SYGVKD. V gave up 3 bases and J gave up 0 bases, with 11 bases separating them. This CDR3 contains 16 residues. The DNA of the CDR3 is TGTGCCATCAGTGATCCCACAGCCGCAACTAATGAAAAACTGTTTTTT. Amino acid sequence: CAISDPTAATNEKLFF.